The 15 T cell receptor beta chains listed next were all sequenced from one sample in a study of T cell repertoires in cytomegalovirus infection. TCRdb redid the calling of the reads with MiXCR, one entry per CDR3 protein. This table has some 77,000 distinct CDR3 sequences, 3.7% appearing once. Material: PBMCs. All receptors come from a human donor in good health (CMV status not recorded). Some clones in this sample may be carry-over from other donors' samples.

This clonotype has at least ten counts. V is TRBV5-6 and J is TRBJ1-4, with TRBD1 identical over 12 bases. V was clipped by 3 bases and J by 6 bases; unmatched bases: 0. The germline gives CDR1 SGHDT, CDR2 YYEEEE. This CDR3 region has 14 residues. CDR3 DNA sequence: TGTGCCAGCAGCTGGGACAGGGGGCATGAAAAACTGTTTTTT. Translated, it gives CASSWDRGHEKLFF. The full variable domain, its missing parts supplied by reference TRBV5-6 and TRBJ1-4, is DAGVTQSPTHLIKTRGQQVTLRCSPKSGHDTVSWYQQALGQGPQFIFQYYEEEERQRGNFPDRFSGHQFPNYSSELNVNALLLGDSALYLCASSWDRGHEKLFFGSGTQLSVL.

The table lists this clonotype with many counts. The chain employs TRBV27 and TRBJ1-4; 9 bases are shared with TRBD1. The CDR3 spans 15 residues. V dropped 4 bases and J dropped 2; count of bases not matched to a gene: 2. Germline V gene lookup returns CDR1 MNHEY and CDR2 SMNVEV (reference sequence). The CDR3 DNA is TGTGCCAGCAGTTACAGGGGGCGTACTAATGAAAAACTGTTTTTT. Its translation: CASSYRGRTNEKLFF.

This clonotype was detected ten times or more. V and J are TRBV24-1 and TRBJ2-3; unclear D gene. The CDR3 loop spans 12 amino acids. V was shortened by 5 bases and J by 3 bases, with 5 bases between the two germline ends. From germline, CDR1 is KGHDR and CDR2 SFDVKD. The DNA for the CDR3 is TGTGCCACCAGTGGGAGAACAGATACGCAGTATTTT. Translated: CATSGRTDTQYF.

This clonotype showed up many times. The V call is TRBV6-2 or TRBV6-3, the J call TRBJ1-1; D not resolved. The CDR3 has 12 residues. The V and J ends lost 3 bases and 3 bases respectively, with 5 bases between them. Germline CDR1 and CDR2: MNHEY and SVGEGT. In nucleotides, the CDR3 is TGTGCCAGCAGTTATCGGTACACTGAAGCTTTCTTT. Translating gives CASSYRYTEAFF.

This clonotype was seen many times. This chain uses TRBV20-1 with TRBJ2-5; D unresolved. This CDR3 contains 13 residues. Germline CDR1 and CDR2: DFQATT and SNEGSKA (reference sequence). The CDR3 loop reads CSPHLPDQETQYF. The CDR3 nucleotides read TGCAGCCCCCACCTTCCGGACCAAGAGACCCAGTACTTC.

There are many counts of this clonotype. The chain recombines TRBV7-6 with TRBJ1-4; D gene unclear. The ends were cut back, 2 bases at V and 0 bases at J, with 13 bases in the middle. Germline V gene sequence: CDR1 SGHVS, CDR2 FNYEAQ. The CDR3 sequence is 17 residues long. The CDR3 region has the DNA TGTGCCAGCAGCTTAAACATCGGGATTGCAACTAATGAAAAACTGTTTTTT. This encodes CASSLNIGIATNEKLFF.

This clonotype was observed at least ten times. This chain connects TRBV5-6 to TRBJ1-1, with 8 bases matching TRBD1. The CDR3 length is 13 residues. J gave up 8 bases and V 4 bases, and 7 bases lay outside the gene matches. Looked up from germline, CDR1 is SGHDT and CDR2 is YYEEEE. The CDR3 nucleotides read TGTGCCAGCAGCCCGGACAGGGCCACCGAAGCTTTCTTT. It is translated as CASSPDRATEAFF.

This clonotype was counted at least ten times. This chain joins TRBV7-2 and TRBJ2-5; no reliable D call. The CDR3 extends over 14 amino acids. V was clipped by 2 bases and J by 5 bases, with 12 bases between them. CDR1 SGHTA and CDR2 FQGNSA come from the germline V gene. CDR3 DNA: TGTGCCAGCAGCTTAAATGTAATCATCGAGACCCAGTACTTC. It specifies CASSLNVIIETQYF.

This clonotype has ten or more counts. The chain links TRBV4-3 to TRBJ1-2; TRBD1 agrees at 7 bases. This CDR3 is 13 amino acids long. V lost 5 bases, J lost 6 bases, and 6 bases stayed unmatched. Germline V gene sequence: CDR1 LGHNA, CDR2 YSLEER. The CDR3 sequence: CASSADRKDGYTF. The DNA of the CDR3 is TGCGCCAGCAGCGCGGACAGGAAGGATGGCTACACCTTC.

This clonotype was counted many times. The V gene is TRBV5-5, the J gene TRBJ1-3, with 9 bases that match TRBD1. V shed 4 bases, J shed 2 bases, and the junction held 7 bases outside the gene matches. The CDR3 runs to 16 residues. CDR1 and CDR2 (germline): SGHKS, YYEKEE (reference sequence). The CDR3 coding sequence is TGTGCCAGCAGCCCGGACAGGGGAATAACTGGAAACACCATATATTTT. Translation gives CASSPDRGITGNTIYF.

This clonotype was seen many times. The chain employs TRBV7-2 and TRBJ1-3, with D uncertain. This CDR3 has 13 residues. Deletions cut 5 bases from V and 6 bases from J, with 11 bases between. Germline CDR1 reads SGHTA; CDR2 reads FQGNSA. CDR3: CASSTDGKNTIYF. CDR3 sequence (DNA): TGTGCCAGCAGCACGGACGGGAAAAACACCATATATTTT.

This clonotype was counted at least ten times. The CDR3 DNA reads TGCAGTGCTCGTTCCGGGCTGAAAGAGACCCAGTACTTC. Translation: CSARSGLKETQYF. The chain uses TRBV20-1 and TRBJ2-5; D unclear. V was shortened by 5 bases and J by 3 bases, with 13 bases between the two germline ends. The germline CDR1 and CDR2 sequences are DFQATT and SNEGSKA (reference sequence). There are 13 residues in the CDR3.

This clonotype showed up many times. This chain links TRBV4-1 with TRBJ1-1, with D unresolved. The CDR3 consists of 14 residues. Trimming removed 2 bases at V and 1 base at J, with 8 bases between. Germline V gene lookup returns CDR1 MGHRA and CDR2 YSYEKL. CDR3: CASSQRTTNTEAFF. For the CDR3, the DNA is TGCGCCAGCAGCCAACGAACAACGAACACTGAAGCTTTCTTT.

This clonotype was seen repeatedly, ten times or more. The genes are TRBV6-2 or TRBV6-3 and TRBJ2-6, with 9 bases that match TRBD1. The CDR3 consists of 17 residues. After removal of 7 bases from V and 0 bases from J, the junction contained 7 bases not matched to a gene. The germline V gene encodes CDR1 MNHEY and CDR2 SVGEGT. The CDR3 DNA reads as TGTGCCAGCAAGAACCCGGGACAGGGCTCTGGGGCCAACGTCCTGACTTTC. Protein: CASKNPGQGSGANVLTF.

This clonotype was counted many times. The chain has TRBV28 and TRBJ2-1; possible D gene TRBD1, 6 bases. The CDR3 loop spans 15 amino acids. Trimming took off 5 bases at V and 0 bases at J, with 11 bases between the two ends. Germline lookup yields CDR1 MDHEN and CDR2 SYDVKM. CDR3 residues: CASSTIGGSYNEQFF. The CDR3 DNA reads TGTGCCAGCAGTACCATAGGGGGCTCCTACAATGAGCAGTTCTTC.